In this sample, the clone carrying this T cell receptor (beta chain) turned up once. Its antigen is still unknown. These data originate in a study of T cell responses to AZD1222 COVID-19 vaccine. Generated by immunoSEQ multiplex PCR, the TCRdb table keeps only in-frame clones and is missing some. The sample includes 110,000 to 150,000 clones, approximately 90% seen only once; the top ten take around 2.8%. The study's findings and limits: After two AZD1222 doses, spike-specific TCR breadth and depth rose versus day 0. The span of vaccine-associated CD4 TCRs extended across spike, with dominance at 160-218 and 743-854. Reports say nearly half of spike-specific TCRs go after unmutated variant regions. Donors in the cohort were predominantly white British and more often female, and clonal diversity was possibly underestimated.

The sample was peripheral blood, taken on day 0 of AZD1222 vaccination. The clonotype originates from an adult in good health.

CDR3: CASSLGQTYEQYF. CDR3 bases: TGTGCCAGCAGCTTAGGGCAGACCTACGAGCAGTACTTC. J is TRBJ2-7 and V is TRBV11-3; D is uncertain. The CDR3 loop spans 13 amino acids. Germline V gene lookup returns CDR1 SGHNT and CDR2 YENEEA. The ends were cut back, 1 base at V and 2 bases at J, with 6 bases in the middle.